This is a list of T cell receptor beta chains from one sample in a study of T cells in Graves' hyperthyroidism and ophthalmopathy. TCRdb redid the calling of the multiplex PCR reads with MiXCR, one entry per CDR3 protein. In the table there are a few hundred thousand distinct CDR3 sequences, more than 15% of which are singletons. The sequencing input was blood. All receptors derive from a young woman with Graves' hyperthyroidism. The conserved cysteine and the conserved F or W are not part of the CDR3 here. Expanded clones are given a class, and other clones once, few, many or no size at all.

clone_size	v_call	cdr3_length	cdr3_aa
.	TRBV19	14	ASSKPQGASNQPQH
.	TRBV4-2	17	ASSLRTRGPEGGTDTQY
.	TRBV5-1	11	ASRTEGKETQY
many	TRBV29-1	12	SVVDDKPTGGYT
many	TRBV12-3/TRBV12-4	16	ASTQGGRPSSGANVLT
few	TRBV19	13	ASSIVYRDTDTQY
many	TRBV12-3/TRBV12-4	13	ASRLSSSGANVLT
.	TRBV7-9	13	ASSSFDRGDEKLF
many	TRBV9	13	ASSVGDRDNSPLH
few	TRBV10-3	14	AISEPGTGRAHEQF
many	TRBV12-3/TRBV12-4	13	ASSLVAGSTDTQY
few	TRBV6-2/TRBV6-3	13	ASRAQGASGSPLH
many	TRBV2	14	ASSEAGRASGNTIY
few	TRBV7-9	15	ASSLAGTGLAGNTIY
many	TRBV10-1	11	ASSVGQNYEQY
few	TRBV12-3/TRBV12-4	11	ASKETAKNEQY
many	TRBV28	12	ASSLVEGFKGYT
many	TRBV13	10	ASSTSHGTQY
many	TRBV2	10	ANSRGTDTQY
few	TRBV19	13	ASSIERGMNTEAF
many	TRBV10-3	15	AIRGTSGRVGTDTQY
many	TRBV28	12	ASSYRGRLGEQY
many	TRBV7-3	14	ASSLTSGGAIDEQF
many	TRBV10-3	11	AISETGVDTQY